Listed below are T cell receptor beta chains from one sample, sequenced in a study of blood T cell repertoires in COVID-19. Libraries were prepared by immunoSEQ multiplex PCR; TCRdb keeps only in-frame clonotypes and omits some of them. Counted here are approximately 300,000 clones, around 90% occurring once; the ten biggest clones make up roughly 7.3%. The specimen sequenced was peripheral blood. The receptors come from a woman aged 25-40 years with COVID-19, enrolled during active disease. The CDR3 runs from the conserved cysteine through the conserved F or W. D genes are given only for firm matches. Only some rows state a clone size, as once, few, many or a class for expanded clones.

V,length,D,J,size,CDR3,DNA
TRBV15,14,.,TRBJ1-5,.,CATSRDGGIQPQHF,TGTGCCACCAGCAGAGATGGGGGGATACAGCCCCAGCATTTT
TRBV7-8,15,TRBD1,TRBJ2-3,.,CASSPPMTGNLAQYF,TGTGCCAGCAGCCCACCAATGACAGGGAACCTTGCGCAGTATTTT
TRBV5-1,15,.,TRBJ1-2,few,CASSLELTANYGYTF,TGCGCCAGCAGCTTGGAACTTACGGCTAACTATGGCTACACCTTC
TRBV6-5,15,TRBD2,TRBJ2-7,.,CASSSLAGRPYEQYF,TGTGCCAGCAGCTCACTAGCGGGGCGACCCTACGAGCAGTACTTC
TRBV18,13,.,TRBJ1-4,.,CASSTATNEKLFF,TGTGCCAGCTCGACAGCAACTAATGAAAAACTGTTTTTT
TRBV25-1,12,.,TRBJ2-1,few,CASRITNNEQFF,TGTGCCAGCCGGATAACTAACAATGAGCAGTTCTTC
TRBV5-1,15,TRBD1,TRBJ1-2,.,CASSLGTGEAYGYTF,TGCGCCAGCAGCTTGGGTACAGGGGAGGCCTATGGCTACACCTTC
TRBV7-9,13,.,TRBJ1-2,.,CASSLVQGGGYTF,TGTGCCAGCAGCTTGGTTCAGGGAGGCGGCTACACCTTC
TRBV9,14,TRBD1,TRBJ1-1,.,CASSVSGTATEAFF,TGTGCCAGCAGCGTCTCCGGGACAGCCACTGAAGCTTTCTTT
TRBV10-3,17,TRBD1,TRBJ1-5,.,CAISEGLDRGREQPQHF,TGTGCCATCAGTGAAGGTCTTGACAGGGGGCGAGAACAGCCCCAGCATTTT
TRBV13,13,TRBD1,TRBJ2-5,.,CASSYRGEETQYF,TGTGCCAGCAGCTACAGGGGGGAAGAGACCCAGTACTTC
TRBV7-9,15,TRBD2,TRBJ2-1,.,CASSPGLAGNREQFF,TGTGCCAGCAGCCCAGGACTAGCGGGAAACCGGGAGCAGTTCTTC
TRBV11-2,13,.,TRBJ1-1,.,CASSQQANTEAFF,TGTGCCAGCAGCCAACAGGCGAACACTGAAGCTTTCTTT
TRBV6-1,13,TRBD1,TRBJ2-7,.,CASSDRGYYEQYF,TGTGCCAGCAGTGACAGGGGGTATTACGAGCAGTACTTC
TRBV14,12,.,TRBJ2-1,.,CASSQVVYEQFF,TGTGCCAGCAGCCAAGTAGTGTATGAGCAGTTCTTC
TRBV15,16,TRBD2,TRBJ2-1,.,CATSRVAGGSYNEQFF,TGTGCCACCAGCAGAGTAGCGGGAGGCTCCTACAATGAGCAGTTCTTC
TRBV28,16,.,TRBJ1-5,.,CASSPGTWVPNQPQHF,TGTGCCAGCAGCCCCGGGACTTGGGTCCCCAATCAGCCCCAGCATTTT
TRBV7-9,18,TRBD2,TRBJ2-1,.,CASSLRPGTSGRDNEQFF,TGTGCCAGCAGCTTACGCCCCGGGACTAGCGGGAGAGACAATGAGCAGTTCTTC
TRBV28,14,TRBD1,TRBJ1-2,once,CASRSGTGEAGYTF,TGTGCCAGCCGCTCCGGGACAGGGGAGGCTGGCTACACCTTC
TRBV7-3,15,.,TRBJ2-3,.,CASSLRGRRTDTQYF,TGTGCCAGCAGCTTAAGGGGGAGGAGGACAGATACGCAGTATTTT
TRBV6-5,14,TRBD1,TRBJ1-2,.,CASRSSGQGGGYTF,TGTGCCAGCAGGTCCTCAGGACAGGGGGGAGGCTACACCTTC
TRBV30,12,.,TRBJ2-7,.,CATSSASYEQYF,TGTGCCACCTCTAGCGCCTCCTACGAGCAGTACTTC
TRBV6-5,15,TRBD1,TRBJ2-7,.,CASSYSRGQTYEQYF,TGTGCCAGCAGTTACTCGAGGGGACAGACCTACGAGCAGTACTTC
TRBV28,14,.,TRBJ2-7,.,CASSPPGGHYEQYF,TGTGCCAGCAGTCCCCCTGGCGGCCACTACGAGCAGTACTTC
TRBV19,15,TRBD1,TRBJ1-6,.,CASSTWTGVNSPLHF,TGTGCCAGTAGTACCTGGACAGGGGTTAATTCACCCCTCCACTTT
TRBV5-1,18,TRBD2,TRBJ2-3,.,CASSTGLAGGFSTDTQYF,TGCGCCAGCAGCACGGGACTAGCGGGAGGGTTTAGCACAGATACGCAGTATTTT